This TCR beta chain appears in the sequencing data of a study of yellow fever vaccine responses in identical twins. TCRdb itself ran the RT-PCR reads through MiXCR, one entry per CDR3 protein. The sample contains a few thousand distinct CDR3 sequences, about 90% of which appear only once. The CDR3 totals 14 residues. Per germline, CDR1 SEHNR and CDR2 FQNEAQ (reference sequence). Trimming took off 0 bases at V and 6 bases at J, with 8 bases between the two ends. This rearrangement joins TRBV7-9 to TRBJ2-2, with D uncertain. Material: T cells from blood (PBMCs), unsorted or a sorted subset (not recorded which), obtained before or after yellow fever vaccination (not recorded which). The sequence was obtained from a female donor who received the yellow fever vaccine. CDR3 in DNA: TGTGCCAGCAGCTTAGCTTTTGGTTCCGGGGAGCTGTTTTTT. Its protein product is CASSLAFGSGELFF.